A single sample is the source of the 32 T cell receptor beta chains below, sequenced in a study of T-cell reconstitution after alpha-beta-depleted transplantation in children. For TCRbeta, the library was prepared with unique molecular identifiers. TCRdb reprocessed the PCR reads via MiXCR and lists one record per CDR3 protein. Here the sample spans 200,000 to 250,000 distinct CDR3 sequences, roughly 8% being singletons. The specimen comprised PBMCs, mostly from graft donor cells, sampled 180 days after TCRalphabeta/CD19-depleted stem cell transplant. These receptor sequences come from a male patient between 5 and 17 years old who had a stem cell transplant for acute lymphoblastic leukemia, so the T cells may come from the graft donor.

This clonotype appeared many times. The rearrangement uses TRBV7-3 and TRBJ2-1; D may correspond to TRBD1 or TRBD2 (5 bases each). Germline CDR1 is SGHTA and CDR2 is FQGTGA. This CDR3 comprises 14 residues. V was shortened by 2 bases and J by 6 bases, with 11 bases between the two germline ends. CDR3 nucleotide sequence: TGTGCCAGCAGCTTAGGGACCTCGGGCAATGAGCAGTTCTTC. Translating gives CASSLGTSGNEQFF.

At least ten counts were recorded for this clonotype. CDR3 protein: CASSLGQIDGYTF. The CDR3 coding sequence is TGCGCCAGCAGCTTAGGACAGATCGATGGCTACACCTTC. The chain links TRBV5-1 to TRBJ1-2; a possible D gene is TRBD1 (6 bases). Germline values: CDR1 SGHRS, CDR2 YFSETQ. Trimming removed 2 bases from V and 6 bases from J, with 11 bases in between. This CDR3 has 13 residues. The whole variable domain, filled in from reference TRBV5-1 and TRBJ1-2, reads KAGVTQTPRYLIKTRGQQVTLSCSPISGHRSVSWYQQTPGQGLQFLFEYFSETQRNKGNFPGRFSGRQFSNSRSEMNVSTLELGDSALYLCASSLGQIDGYTFGSGTRLTVV.

At least ten counts were recorded for this clonotype. The chain joins TRBV24-1 to TRBJ2-1, with TRBD1 identical over 8 bases. After removal of 2 bases from V and 1 base from J, the junction contained 3 bases not matched to a gene. Germline CDR1 and CDR2: KGHDR and SFDVKD. The CDR3 has 16 amino acids. The CDR3 region is CATSDSHRGSYNEQFF. In nucleotides, the CDR3 is TGTGCCACCAGTGATTCCCACAGGGGGTCCTACAATGAGCAGTTCTTC.

This clonotype has a handful of counts. V is TRBV4-3 and J is TRBJ2-1; D is unresolved. V was shortened by 0 bases and J by 7 bases, with 7 bases between the two germline ends. The CDR3 is 13 amino acids. The germline CDR1 and CDR2 sequences are LGHNA and YSLEER. The CDR3 is CASSQEMRNEQFF. The CDR3 nucleotides are TGCGCCAGCAGCCAAGAAATGCGGAATGAGCAGTTCTTC.

This clonotype was detected ten times or more. The genes are TRBV10-3 and TRBJ2-3, with no clear D. The germline V gene encodes CDR1 ENHRY and CDR2 SYGVKD. Trimming stripped 2 bases from V and 4 bases from J, with 7 bases between. The CDR3 runs 13 residues. CDR3: CAISEARSDTQYF. The CDR3 DNA reads as TGTGCCATCAGTGAGGCTAGGTCAGATACGCAGTATTTT.

With respect to this clonotype: A read error may explain this, as a much larger clone is one base away. This rearrangement joins TRBV6-1 to TRBJ2-2; 7 nucleotides agree with TRBD2. Germline CDR1 reads MNHNS; CDR2 reads SASEGT. This CDR3 contains 14 residues. The V and J ends lost 6 bases and 4 bases, in that order; junction bases with no gene match: 5. CDR3: CASRGGTSTGELFF. As DNA, the CDR3 is TGTGCCAGCAGGGGAGGGACGAGCACCGGGGAGCTGTTTTTT.

This clonotype appeared a few times. V is TRBV19 and J is TRBJ2-1; possible D gene TRBD1, 5 bases. CDR1 is LNHDA and CDR2 is SQIVND in the germline V gene (reference sequence). The CDR3 totals 15 residues. The V and J ends lost 5 bases and 3 bases respectively, with 14 bases between them. The CDR3 DNA follows: TGTGCCAGTAGTCCTAGTGGGGCAGTCTACAATGAGCAGTTCTTC. Translating it yields CASSPSGAVYNEQFF.

This clonotype was counted ten times or more. This chain links TRBV5-1 with TRBJ2-1; TRBD2 matches at 9 bases. Germline-derived CDR1 and CDR2 are SGHRS and YFSETQ. This CDR3 is built from 15 residues. Unmatched junction bases numbered 5, after V lost 0 bases and J lost 7 bases. The CDR3, as DNA: TGCGCCAGCAGCTTGGTGGCTAGCGGGAAGAATGAGCAGTTCTTC. Translated, it gives CASSLVASGKNEQFF.

This clonotype was seen ten or more times. The chain couples TRBV20-1 to TRBJ1-5, with a possible D match to TRBD1 (5 bases). V gave up 6 bases and J gave up 2 bases, with 20 bases separating them. Germline CDR1 is DFQATT and CDR2 is SNEGSKA (reference sequence). The CDR3 runs to 16 residues. The CDR3: CSAKIAGVRGNQPQHF. The CDR3 DNA reads as TGCAGTGCCAAAATAGCGGGGGTACGGGGCAATCAGCCCCAGCATTTT.

This clonotype occurred many times. The CDR3 loop is CASSQLSGSQGDTQYF. As DNA, the CDR3 is TGTGCCAGCAGCCAGCTAAGCGGGAGTCAAGGAGATACGCAGTATTTT. The V call is TRBV3-1, the J call TRBJ2-3; 8 bases are shared with TRBD2. This CDR3 is built from 16 residues. CDR1 and CDR2 (germline): LGHDT, YNNKEL (reference sequence). Losses at the gene ends were 3 bases for V and 5 bases for J; bases not matched to a gene: 10.

This clonotype came up many times. The chain has TRBV20-1 and TRBJ2-3; 14 bases line up with TRBD2. The V segment lost 3 bases and the J segment 7 bases; nucleotides outside the gene matches: 3. Per the germline V gene, CDR1 is DFQATT and CDR2 is SNEGSKA (reference sequence). CDR3 length equals 14 residues. DNA for the CDR3: TGCAGTGCTAGGGGACTAGCGGGAGAATATACGCAGTATTTT. This codes for CSARGLAGEYTQYF.

This clonotype appeared many times. This chain connects TRBV10-3 to TRBJ2-5; 7 nucleotides line up with TRBD1. CDR1 ENHRY and CDR2 SYGVKD come from the germline V gene. With 6 bases clipped from V and 3 bases from J, the junction kept 7 bases outside the gene matches. The CDR3 loop spans 14 amino acids. CDR3 nucleotide sequence: TGTGCCATCAGCCCGGGGACAGTGAAAGAGACCCAGTACTTC. Its protein is CAISPGTVKETQYF.

This clonotype showed up many times. This sequence joins TRBV5-1 and TRBJ2-2, with 10 bases fitting TRBD2. CDR3 size: 16 residues. Germline V gene lookup returns CDR1 SGHRS and CDR2 YFSETQ. The trim removed 4 bases at V and 7 bases at J, leaving 10 bases unmatched. The CDR3 sequence is CASSTRLAGGIGELFF. The CDR3 coding sequence is TGCGCCAGCAGCACGAGACTAGCGGGTGGGATCGGGGAGCTGTTTTTT. Using reference TRBV5-1 and TRBJ2-2 for the parts outside the CDR3, the full variable domain is KAGVTQTPRYLIKTRGQQVTLSCSPISGHRSVSWYQQTPGQGLQFLFEYFSETQRNKGNFPGRFSGRQFSNSRSEMNVSTLELGDSALYLCASSTRLAGGIGELFFGEGSRLTVL.

This clonotype was seen repeatedly, ten times or more. The chain couples TRBV12-3 or TRBV12-4 to TRBJ1-5, with TRBD1 identical over 10 bases. After removal of 2 bases from V and 3 bases from J, the junction contained 4 bases not matched to a gene. The CDR3 spans 16 residues. The CDR3 bases are TGTGCCAGCAGTTTATGGGGACAGGGGCTCAATCAGCCCCAGCATTTT. It codes for CASSLWGQGLNQPQHF.

In this sample, this clonotype turned up many times. The chain is built from TRBV18 and TRBJ1-1; D is ambiguous. Trimming shortened V by 5 bases and J by 4 bases, and 8 bases separated the two germline ends. Germline V lookup: CDR1 KGHSH, CDR2 LQKENI. The CDR3 contains 12 residues. CDR3 loop: CASSSDGTEAFF. DNA for the CDR3: TGTGCCAGCTCATCGGACGGCACTGAAGCTTTCTTT. Together with reference TRBV18 and TRBJ1-1, the CDR3 gives the full variable domain: NAGVMQNPRHLVRRRGQEARLRCSPMKGHSHVYWYRQLPEEGLKFMVYLQKENIIDESGMPKERFSAEFPKEGPSILRIQQVVRGDSAAYFCASSSDGTEAFFGQGTRLTVV.

Concerning this clonotype itself: This sequence may be a read error, since a much larger clone differs from it by one base. The chain uses TRBV27 and TRBJ2-4, with D unresolved. This CDR3 is built from 14 residues. V was clipped by 5 bases and J by 9 bases, with 17 bases between them. The V gene's germline CDR1 is MNHEY and CDR2 SMNVEV (reference sequence). As DNA, the CDR3 is TGTGCCAGCAGTCTTGAACACGGTAGAAGCATTCAGTACTTC. Its protein product is CASSLEHGRSIQYF.

As regards this clonotype: With a much larger clone just one base away, this may be a read error. V gene TRBV10-3 combines with J gene TRBJ2-3; no clear D. Gene TRBJ1-5 matches the end of the DNA better, so the J call may be wrong. Per germline, CDR1 ENHRY and CDR2 SYGVKD. The CDR3 has 12 amino acids. CDR3 in amino acids: CAIRESTDTQHF. The CDR3 DNA sequence: TGTGCCATCAGGGAGAGCACAGATACGCAGCATTTT.

This clonotype was seen a few times. The CDR3 DNA reads TGTGCCAGCAGCTCGACTTCGGGTGCGGGAGTAGGTAATGAGCAGTTCTTC. Amino acid sequence: CASSSTSGAGVGNEQFF. The chain recombines TRBV13 with TRBJ2-1, with 7 nucleotides matching TRBD2. The ends lost 4 bases at V and 7 bases at J; junction bases unmatched: 16. This CDR3 region has 17 residues. Germline CDR1 is PRHDT and CDR2 is FYEKMQ (reference sequence).

The table lists this clonotype with many counts. Here the CDR3 reads CASSQTGGKEQYF. In DNA form, the CDR3 reads TGCGCCAGCAGCCAGACAGGGGGTAAAGAGCAGTACTTC. The rearrangement uses TRBV4-3 and TRBJ2-7, with 9 positions matching TRBD1. The ends lost 3 bases at V and 7 bases at J; junction bases unmatched: 4. This CDR3 has 13 amino acids. CDR1 and CDR2 (germline): LGHNA, YSLEER.

This clonotype was observed many times. V usage is TRBV11-2 and J usage is TRBJ2-1; TRBD2 matches at 7 bases. Looked up from germline, CDR1 is SGHAT and CDR2 is FQNNGV. The CDR3 runs 16 residues. Trimming at V came to 1 base and at J to 1 base, leaving 4 bases not matched to a gene. CDR3 sequence (DNA): TGTGCCAGCAGCTTAGGAGGGAGGGGTTCCTACAATGAGCAGTTCTTC. The encoded protein is CASSLGGRGSYNEQFF.

This clonotype was counted ten times or more. The rearrangement links TRBV5-1 to TRBJ2-5, with D possibly matching TRBD1 (6 bases). The CDR3 covers 14 residues. The ends were cut back, 0 bases at V and 5 bases at J, with 11 bases in the middle. Germline CDR1 and CDR2: SGHRS and YFSETQ. CDR3 nucleotides: TGCGCCAGCAGCTTGGACAGGGAATTTGAGACCCAGTACTTC. It specifies CASSLDREFETQYF. Filled out from reference TRBV5-1 and TRBJ2-5, the complete variable domain reads KAGVTQTPRYLIKTRGQQVTLSCSPISGHRSVSWYQQTPGQGLQFLFEYFSETQRNKGNFPGRFSGRQFSNSRSEMNVSTLELGDSALYLCASSLDREFETQYFGPGTRLLVL.

There are many counts of this clonotype. V gene TRBV7-8 combines with J gene TRBJ2-5; D ambiguous. The CDR3 sequence is 12 residues long. Trimming took off 6 bases at V and 5 bases at J, with 10 bases between the two ends. CDR1 is SGHVS, CDR2 FQNEAQ, per germline. The CDR3 coding sequence is TGTGCCAGCAGTGTTCTGGCGGAGACCCAGTACTTC. Residues: CASSVLAETQYF.

V gene TRBV7-3 combines with J gene TRBJ2-5; D not resolved. The CDR3 covers 12 residues. Trimming shortened V by 6 bases and J by 5 bases, and 10 bases separated the two germline ends. Looked up from germline, CDR1 is SGHTA and CDR2 is FQGTGA. The CDR3 spells CASRPRLETQYF. The CDR3 bases are TGTGCCAGCAGGCCCAGGCTGGAGACCCAGTACTTC. Full variable domain (missing parts from reference TRBV7-3 and TRBJ2-5): GAGVSQTPSNKVTEKGKYVELRCDPISGHTALYWYRQSLGQGPEFLIYFQGTGAADDSGLPNDRFFAVRPEGSVSTLKIQRTERGDSAVYLCASRPRLETQYFGPGTRLLVL.

There are many counts of this clonotype. The V call is TRBV27, the J call TRBJ2-2; 12 bases map to TRBD2. CDR3 length equals 15 residues. Per the germline V gene, CDR1 is MNHEY and CDR2 is SMNVEV (reference sequence). V trimming: 6 bases; J trimming: 6 bases; junction bases outside the gene matches: 5. CDR3 region: CASRPSGGASGELFF. CDR3 DNA: TGTGCCAGCAGACCTAGCGGGGGGGCATCCGGGGAGCTGTTTTTT.

This clonotype was found many times. The chain couples TRBV27 to TRBJ2-5; TRBD1 is a possible D gene (5 bases). Trimming left V 4 bases short and J 7 bases short, with 13 bases between. Looked up from germline, CDR1 is MNHEY and CDR2 is SMNVEV (reference sequence). The CDR3 sequence is 13 residues long. The CDR3 here is CASSSRVLGTQYF. In DNA form, the CDR3 reads TGTGCCAGCAGTTCCAGGGTATTAGGGACCCAGTACTTC.

This clonotype was counted many times. V is TRBV28 and J is TRBJ1-4; D is possibly TRBD1 (5 bases). Looked up from germline, CDR1 is MDHEN and CDR2 is SYDVKM. The CDR3 extends over 14 amino acids. V lost 4 bases, J lost 5 bases, and 11 bases lay in between. In nucleotides, the CDR3 is TGTGCCAGCAGTTCCCCGACAGTAAATGAAAAACTGTTTTTT. The encoded protein is CASSSPTVNEKLFF.

This clonotype was detected many times. The chain couples TRBV28 to TRBJ2-1; 9 bases are a match to TRBD2. The V segment lost 2 bases and the J segment 2 bases; nucleotides outside the gene matches: 4. This CDR3 is built from 16 residues. CDR1 and CDR2 from the germline V gene are MDHEN and SYDVKM. Written as DNA, the CDR3 is TGTGCCAGCAGTTTACCCCTAGCGGGGCCCTACAATGAGCAGTTCTTC. Translating it yields CASSLPLAGPYNEQFF.

In its sample, this clonotype was seen many times. The V gene is TRBV15, the J gene TRBJ1-5; a weak D match, TRBD1 (6 bases). V dropped 0 bases and J dropped 0 bases, with 27 bases sitting between them. Germline values: CDR1 LNHNV, CDR2 YYDKDF (reference sequence). The CDR3 is 22 amino acids. Written as DNA, the CDR3 is TGTGCCACCAGCAGAGAAGGGCCCTGGGGCGGGAGAGGGGGTTATAGCAATCAGCCCCAGCATTTT. Translating gives CATSREGPWGGRGGYSNQPQHF.

This clonotype was recorded at least ten times. The chain carries TRBV2 and TRBJ2-1; 8 positions agree with TRBD2. J was trimmed by 2 bases and V by 6 bases; bases with no gene match: 6. The CDR3 runs 15 residues. Germline V gives CDR1 SNHLY, CDR2 FYNNEI. CDR3 DNA sequence: TGTGCCAGCAGAGAGGGACTAGAGGCCTACAATGAGCAGTTCTTC. Translation gives CASREGLEAYNEQFF.

This clonotype was seen many times. This chain connects TRBV11-2 to TRBJ1-2; 7 positions agree with TRBD1. V shed 3 bases and J 6 bases; nucleotides not matched to a gene: 1. Germline CDR1 SGHAT, CDR2 FQNNGV. This CDR3 region has 12 residues. CDR3 nucleotides: TGTGCCAGCAGCTTCGGACAGGATGGCTACACCTTC. This encodes CASSFGQDGYTF.

This clonotype was seen many times. The chain combines TRBV5-1 with TRBJ2-7, with TRBD2 as a possible D gene (7 bases). Germline lookup yields CDR1 SGHRS and CDR2 YFSETQ. The CDR3 runs 13 residues. V lost 3 bases and J lost 3, with 10 bases in between. CDR3 protein: CASSWGGGYEQYF. CDR3 in DNA: TGCGCCAGCAGCTGGGGGGGCGGCTACGAGCAGTACTTC.

This clonotype was recorded at least ten times. The chain employs TRBV29-1 and TRBJ1-5; 7 nucleotides line up with TRBD1. The CDR3 has 12 residues. V shed 6 bases, J shed 3 bases, and the junction held 2 bases outside the gene matches. Germline assignment: CDR1 SQVTM and CDR2 ANQGSEA. The CDR3 sequence: CSVGQFNQPQHF. In DNA, the CDR3 is TGCAGCGTGGGACAGTTCAATCAGCCCCAGCATTTT.